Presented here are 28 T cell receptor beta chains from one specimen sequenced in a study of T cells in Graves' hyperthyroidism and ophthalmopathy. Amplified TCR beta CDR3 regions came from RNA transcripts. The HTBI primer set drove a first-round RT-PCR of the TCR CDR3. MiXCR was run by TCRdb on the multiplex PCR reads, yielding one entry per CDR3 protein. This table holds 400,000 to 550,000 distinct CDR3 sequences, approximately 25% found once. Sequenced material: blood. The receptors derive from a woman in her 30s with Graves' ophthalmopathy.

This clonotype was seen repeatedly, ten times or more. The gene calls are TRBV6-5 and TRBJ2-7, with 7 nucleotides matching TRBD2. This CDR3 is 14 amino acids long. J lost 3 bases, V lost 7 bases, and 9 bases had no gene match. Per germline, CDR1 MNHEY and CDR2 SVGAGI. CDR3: CASTSGGRVYEQYF. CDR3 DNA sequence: TGTGCCAGCACTTCGGGGGGTAGGGTCTACGAGCAGTACTTC.

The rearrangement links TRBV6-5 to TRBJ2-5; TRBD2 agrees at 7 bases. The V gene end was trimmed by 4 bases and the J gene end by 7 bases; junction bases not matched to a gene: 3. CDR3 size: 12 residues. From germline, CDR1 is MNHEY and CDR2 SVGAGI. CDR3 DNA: TGTGCCAGCAGTTCCTCGGGGGGGACCCAGTACTTC. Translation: CASSSSGGTQYF.

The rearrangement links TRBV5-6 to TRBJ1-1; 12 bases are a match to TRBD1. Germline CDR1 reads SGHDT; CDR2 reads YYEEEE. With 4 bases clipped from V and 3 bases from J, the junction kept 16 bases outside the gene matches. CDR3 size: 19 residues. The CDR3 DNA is TGTGCCAGCAGCCCTACACACATCCGGGACAGGGGGCGTTACACTGAAGCTTTCTTT. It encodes CASSPTHIRDRGRYTEAFF.

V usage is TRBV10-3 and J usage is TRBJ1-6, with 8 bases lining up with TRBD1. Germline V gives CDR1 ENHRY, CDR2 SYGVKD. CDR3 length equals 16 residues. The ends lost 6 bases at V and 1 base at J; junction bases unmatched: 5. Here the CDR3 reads CAIRADRASYNSPLHF. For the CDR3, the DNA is TGTGCCATCAGGGCGGACAGGGCATCCTATAATTCACCCCTCCACTTT.

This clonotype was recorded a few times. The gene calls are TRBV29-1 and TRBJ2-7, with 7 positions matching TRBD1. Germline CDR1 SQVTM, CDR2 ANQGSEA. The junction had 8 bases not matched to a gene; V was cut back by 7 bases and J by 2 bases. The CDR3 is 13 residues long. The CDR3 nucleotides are TGCAGCGCATCAGGGGGTCCCCCCTACGAGCAGTACTTC. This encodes CSASGGPPYEQYF.

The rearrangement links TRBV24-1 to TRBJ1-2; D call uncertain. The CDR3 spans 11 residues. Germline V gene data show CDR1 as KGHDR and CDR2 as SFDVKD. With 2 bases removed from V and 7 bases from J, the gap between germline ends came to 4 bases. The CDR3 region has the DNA TGTGCCACCAGTGATTGGGGTGGCTACACCTTC. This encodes CATSDWGGYTF.

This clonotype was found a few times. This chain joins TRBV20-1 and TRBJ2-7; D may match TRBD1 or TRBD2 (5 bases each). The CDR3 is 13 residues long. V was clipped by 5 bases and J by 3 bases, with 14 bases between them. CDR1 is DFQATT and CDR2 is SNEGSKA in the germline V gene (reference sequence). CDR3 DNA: TGCAGTGCTGCGAGCCCGGGGCGCTACGAGCAGTACTTC. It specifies CSAASPGRYEQYF.

CDR3 amino acids: CASSLFYLGNEKLFF. The CDR3 nucleotides are TGCGCCAGCAGCCTATTCTATCTGGGTAATGAAAAACTGTTTTTT. The chain combines TRBV4-1 with TRBJ1-4; D is unresolved. The CDR3 loop spans 15 amino acids. Germline-derived CDR1 and CDR2 are MGHRA and YSYEKL. V was pared by 4 bases and J by 4 bases, with 13 bases between.

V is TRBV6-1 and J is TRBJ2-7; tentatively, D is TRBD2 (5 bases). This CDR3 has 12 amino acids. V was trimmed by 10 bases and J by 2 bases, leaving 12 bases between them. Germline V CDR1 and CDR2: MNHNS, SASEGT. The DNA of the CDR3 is TGTGCCACTTCCGGGAACCCCTACGAGCAGTACTTC. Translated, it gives CATSGNPYEQYF.

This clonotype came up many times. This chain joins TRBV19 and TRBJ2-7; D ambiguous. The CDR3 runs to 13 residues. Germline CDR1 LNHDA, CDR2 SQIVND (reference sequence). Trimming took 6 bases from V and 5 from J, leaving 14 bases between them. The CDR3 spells CASRFEGLDEQYF. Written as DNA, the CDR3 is TGTGCCAGTAGGTTCGAAGGGCTCGACGAGCAGTACTTC.

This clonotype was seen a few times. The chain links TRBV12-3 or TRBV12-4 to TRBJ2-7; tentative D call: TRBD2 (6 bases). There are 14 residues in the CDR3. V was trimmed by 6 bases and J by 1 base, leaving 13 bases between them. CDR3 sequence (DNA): TGTGCCAGCAGCCCTTGGGCGGGATCCTACGAGCAGTACTTC. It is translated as CASSPWAGSYEQYF.

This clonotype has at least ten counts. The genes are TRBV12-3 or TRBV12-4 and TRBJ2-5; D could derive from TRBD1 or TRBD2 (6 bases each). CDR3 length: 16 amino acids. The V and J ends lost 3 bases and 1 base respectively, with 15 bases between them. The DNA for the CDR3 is TGTGCCAGCAGTTTTGACGGGGGCGTCGGCCAAGAGACCCAGTACTTC. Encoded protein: CASSFDGGVGQETQYF.

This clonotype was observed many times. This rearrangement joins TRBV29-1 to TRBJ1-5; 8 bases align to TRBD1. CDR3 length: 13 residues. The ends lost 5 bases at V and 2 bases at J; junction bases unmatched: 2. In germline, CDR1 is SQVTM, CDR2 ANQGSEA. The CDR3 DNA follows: TGCAGCGTTACGACAGGGGGCAATCAGCCCCAGCATTTT. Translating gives CSVTTGGNQPQHF. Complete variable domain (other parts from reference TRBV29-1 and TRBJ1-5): SAVISQKPSRDICQRGTSLTIQCQVDSQVTMMFWYRQQPGQSLTLIATANQGSEATYESGFVIDKFPISRPNLTFSTLTVSNMSPEDSSIYLCSVTTGGNQPQHFGDGTRLSIL.

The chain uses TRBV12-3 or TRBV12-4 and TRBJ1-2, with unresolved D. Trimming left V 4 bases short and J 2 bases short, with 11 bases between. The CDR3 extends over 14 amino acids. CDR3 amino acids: CASSYRNLNYGYTF. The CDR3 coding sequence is TGTGCCAGCAGTTATAGGAATTTAAACTATGGCTACACCTTC.

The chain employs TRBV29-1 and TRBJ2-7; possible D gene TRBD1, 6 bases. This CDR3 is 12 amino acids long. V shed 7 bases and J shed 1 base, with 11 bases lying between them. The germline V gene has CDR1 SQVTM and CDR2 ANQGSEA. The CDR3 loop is CSADRWSYEQYF. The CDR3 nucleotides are TGCAGCGCCGACAGGTGGTCCTACGAGCAGTACTTC.

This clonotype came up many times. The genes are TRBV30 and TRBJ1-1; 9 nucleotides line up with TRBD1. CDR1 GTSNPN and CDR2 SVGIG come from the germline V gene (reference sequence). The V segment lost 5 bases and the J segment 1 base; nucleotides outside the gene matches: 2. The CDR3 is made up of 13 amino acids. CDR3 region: CAWGTGKNTEAFF. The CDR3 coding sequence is TGTGCCTGGGGGACAGGGAAGAACACTGAAGCTTTCTTT. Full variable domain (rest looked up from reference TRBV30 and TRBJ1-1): SQTIHQWPATLVQPVGSPLSLECTVEGTSNPNLYWYRQAAGRGLQLLFYSVGIGQISSEVPQNLSASRPQDRQFILSSKKLLLSDSGFYLCAWGTGKNTEAFFGQGTRLTVV.

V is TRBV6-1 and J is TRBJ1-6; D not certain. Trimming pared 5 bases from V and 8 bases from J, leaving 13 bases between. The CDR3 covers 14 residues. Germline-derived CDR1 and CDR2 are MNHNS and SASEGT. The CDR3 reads CASSPRGFYSPLHF. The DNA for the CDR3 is TGTGCCAGCAGTCCTCGGGGTTTCTATTCACCCCTCCACTTT.

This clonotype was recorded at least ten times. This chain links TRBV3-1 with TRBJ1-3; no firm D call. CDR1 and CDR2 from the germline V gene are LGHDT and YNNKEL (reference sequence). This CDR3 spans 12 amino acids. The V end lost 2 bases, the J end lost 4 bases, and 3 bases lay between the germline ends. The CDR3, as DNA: TGTGCCAGCAGCCAATTCGGAAACACCATATATTTT. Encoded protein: CASSQFGNTIYF.

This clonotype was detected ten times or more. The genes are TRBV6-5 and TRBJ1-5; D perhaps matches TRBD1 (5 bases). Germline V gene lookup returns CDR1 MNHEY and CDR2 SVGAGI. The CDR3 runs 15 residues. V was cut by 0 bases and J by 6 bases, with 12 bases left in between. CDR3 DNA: TGTGCCAGCAGTTACTCGGCAGGGCTGGGTCAGCCCCAGCATTTT. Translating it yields CASSYSAGLGQPQHF.

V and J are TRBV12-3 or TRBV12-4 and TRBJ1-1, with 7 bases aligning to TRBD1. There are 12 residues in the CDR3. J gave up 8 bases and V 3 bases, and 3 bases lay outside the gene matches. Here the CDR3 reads CASSFGTVEAFF. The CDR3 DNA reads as TGTGCCAGCAGTTTCGGGACAGTCGAAGCTTTCTTT.

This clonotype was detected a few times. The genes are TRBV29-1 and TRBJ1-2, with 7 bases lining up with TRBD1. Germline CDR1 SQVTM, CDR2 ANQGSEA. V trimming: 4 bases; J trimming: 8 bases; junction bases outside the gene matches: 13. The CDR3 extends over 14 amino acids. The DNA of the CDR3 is TGCAGCGTTGGAGGGGGCGATAGTTCTAGAGGCTACACCTTC. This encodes CSVGGGDSSRGYTF.

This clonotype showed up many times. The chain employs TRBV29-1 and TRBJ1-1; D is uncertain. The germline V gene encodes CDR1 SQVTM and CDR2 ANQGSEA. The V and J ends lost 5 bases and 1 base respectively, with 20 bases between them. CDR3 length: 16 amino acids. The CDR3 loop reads CSVRPSSLSPNTEAFF. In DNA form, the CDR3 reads TGCAGCGTTAGGCCCTCCAGTTTATCACCGAACACTGAAGCTTTCTTT.

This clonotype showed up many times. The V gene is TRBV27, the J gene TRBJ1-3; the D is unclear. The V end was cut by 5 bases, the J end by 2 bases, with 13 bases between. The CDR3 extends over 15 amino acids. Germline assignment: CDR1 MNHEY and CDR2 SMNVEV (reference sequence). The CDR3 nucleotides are TGTGCCAGCAGTCGAGCTGGGCATACTGGAAACACCATATATTTT. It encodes CASSRAGHTGNTIYF.

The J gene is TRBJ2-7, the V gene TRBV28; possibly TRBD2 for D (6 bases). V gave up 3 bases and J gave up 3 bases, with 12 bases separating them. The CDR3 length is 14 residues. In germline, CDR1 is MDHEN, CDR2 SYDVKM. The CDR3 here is CASSLGGVRYEQYF. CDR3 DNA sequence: TGTGCCAGCAGTTTGGGCGGGGTTCGCTACGAGCAGTACTTC.

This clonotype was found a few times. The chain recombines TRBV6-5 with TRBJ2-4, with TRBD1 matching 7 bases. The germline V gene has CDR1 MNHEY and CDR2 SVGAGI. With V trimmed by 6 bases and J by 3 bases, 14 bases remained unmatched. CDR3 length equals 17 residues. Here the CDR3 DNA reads TGTGCCAGCAGCTATAGACCAATCAGGGGGATCAAAAACATTCAGTACTTC. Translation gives CASSYRPIRGIKNIQYF.

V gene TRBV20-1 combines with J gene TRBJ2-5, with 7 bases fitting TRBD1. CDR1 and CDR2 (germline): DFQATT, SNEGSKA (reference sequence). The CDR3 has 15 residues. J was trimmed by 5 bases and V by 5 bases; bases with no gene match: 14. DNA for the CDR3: TGCAGTGCTCGGAGCGAACAGGGGTTCATGGAGACCCAGTACTTC. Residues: CSARSEQGFMETQYF.

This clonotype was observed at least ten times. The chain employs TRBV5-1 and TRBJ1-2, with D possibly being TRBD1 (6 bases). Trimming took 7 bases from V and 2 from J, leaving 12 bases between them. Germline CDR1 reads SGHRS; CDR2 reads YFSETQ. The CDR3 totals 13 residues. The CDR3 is CASAAQGNYGYTF. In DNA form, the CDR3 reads TGCGCCAGCGCGGCACAGGGCAACTATGGCTACACCTTC. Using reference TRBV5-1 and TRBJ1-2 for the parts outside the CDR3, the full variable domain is KAGVTQTPRYLIKTRGQQVTLSCSPISGHRSVSWYQQTPGQGLQFLFEYFSETQRNKGNFPGRFSGRQFSNSRSEMNVSTLELGDSALYLCASAAQGNYGYTFGSGTRLTVV.

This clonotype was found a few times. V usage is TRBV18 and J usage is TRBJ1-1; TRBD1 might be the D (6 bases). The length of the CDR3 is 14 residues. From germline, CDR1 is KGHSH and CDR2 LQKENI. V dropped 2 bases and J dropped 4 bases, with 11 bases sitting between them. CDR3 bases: TGTGCCAGCTCACCAGTCAACAGGGTCACTGAAGCTTTCTTT. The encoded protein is CASSPVNRVTEAFF.